This T cell receptor beta chain was obtained from a study of control samples from healthy donors and cancer patients. Generated by immunoSEQ multiplex PCR, the TCRdb table keeps only in-frame clones and is missing some. The sample has approximately 140,000 clones, roughly 92% seen once; the top ten hold around 14%. CDR3 length equals 13 residues. Germline CDR1 and CDR2: MNHEY and SVGAGI. Trimming removed 8 bases at V and 0 bases at J, with 8 bases between. This chain uses TRBV6-5 with TRBJ2-4; D gene ambiguous. The sequencing input was blood. The TCR sequence derives from a man aged 40-49 years in good health. CDR3 DNA: TGTGCCAGCGGATTAGAAGCCAAAAACATTCAGTACTTC. Translated, it gives CASGLEAKNIQYF.